Here is one TCR beta chain with its context. Here immunoSEQ multiplex PCR was the method, and the copy in TCRdb shows in-frame clones only, minus some. The repertoire consists of 150,000 or so clones, with 60% to 80% occurring once and the leading ten covering around 2.9%. These data belong to a study of blood T cell repertoires in COVID-19. Looking at the study overall: Whether acute or convalescent, the COVID-19 samples came from the United States, Italy and Spain.

The V gene lost 4 bases and the J gene lost 7 bases, with 10 bases spanning the gap. Looked up from germline, CDR1 is SNHLY and CDR2 is FYNNEI. The CDR3 has 12 residues. Cohorts were based on clinical histories the participants reported. Cohort 3 donors counted as recovered after two negative PCRs, clearance, or resolved symptoms. The sequencing input was PBMCs or T cells enriched from blood (not recorded which). The V call is TRBV2, the J call TRBJ1-1; D unclear. This TCR came from a woman aged 45-59 years who had recovered from COVID-19. CDR3 coding DNA: TGTGCCAGCAGTGGGGCCACCTTTGAAGCTTTCTTT. Its translation: CASSGATFEAFF.